This T cell receptor (beta chain) was obtained from a study of sequential checkpoint blockade in melanoma. Study-wide background: First-line arms were nivolumab then ipilimumab, or the reverse, randomized 1:1. Both treatment sequences were followed by maintenance nivolumab.

The data were produced by immunoSEQ multiplex PCR, yet TCRdb's version contains in-frame clones alone and is incomplete. The data contain about 20,000 clones, 73% of them singletons. Treatment described: randomized to nivolumab then ipilimumab (arm A) or the reverse (arm B). DNA-damaging chemotherapy had not been given to any patient beforehand. Germline CDR1 and CDR2: SGHVS and FNYEAQ. The CDR3 sequence is 17 residues long. After removal of 1 base from V and 0 bases from J, the junction contained 8 bases not matched to a gene. This chain uses TRBV7-6 with TRBJ2-7; 8 bases are shared with TRBD2. Material: CD8+ T cells sorted from blood (inferred from file names), obtained from a patient given nivolumab and ipilimumab in sequence. This clonotype was sampled from a human donor with melanoma. The CDR3 DNA sequence: TGTGCCAGCAGCTTAGAAACTAGCGGATACCTCTCCTACGAGCAGTACTTC. Its protein product is CASSLETSGYLSYEQYF.